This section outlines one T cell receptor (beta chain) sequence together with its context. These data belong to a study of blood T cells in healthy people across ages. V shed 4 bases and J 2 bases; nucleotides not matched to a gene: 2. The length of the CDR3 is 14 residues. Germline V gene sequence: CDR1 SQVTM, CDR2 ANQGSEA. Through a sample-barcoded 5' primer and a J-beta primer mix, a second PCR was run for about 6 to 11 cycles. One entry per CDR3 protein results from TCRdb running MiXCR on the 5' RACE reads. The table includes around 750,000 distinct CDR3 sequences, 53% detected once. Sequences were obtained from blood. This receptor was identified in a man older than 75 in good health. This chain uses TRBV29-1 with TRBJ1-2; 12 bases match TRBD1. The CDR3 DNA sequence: TGCAGCGTTGGAGGGACAGGGGGCAACTATGGCTACACCTTC. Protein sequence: CSVGGTGGNYGYTF.